This T cell receptor beta chain was documented in a study of response to subunit inactivated influenza vaccine. Each CDR3 protein is one row after TCRdb ran MiXCR on the RT-PCR reads. The sample records about 540,000 distinct CDR3 sequences, roughly 25% being singletons. V lost 3 bases and J 2 bases, leaving 15 bases between the germline ends. This CDR3 has 15 amino acids. The germline gives CDR1 SGHKS, CDR2 YYEKEE (reference sequence). These same records also appear under a second study, on T cells expressing NK-cell markers. That publication notes: For TCR beta, cDNA was produced by 5'RACE template switching with UMIs. HCMV specificity of the expanded NKG2C+ T cell clones was not established.

This chain connects TRBV5-5 to TRBJ2-7; D is undetermined. Sequences were derived from CD4+ T cells sorted from PBMCs, sampled 12 days after vaccination. The TCR was taken from a man aged 50-60 years who received an inactivated influenza vaccine. The DNA of the CDR3 is TGTGCCAGCAGCTCAAAACTACCCCCTACCTACGAGCAGTACTTC. Encoded protein: CASSSKLPPTYEQYF.